This T cell receptor (beta chain) is drawn from a study of blood T cell repertoires in COVID-19. CDR1 and CDR2 (germline): MGHRA, YSYEKL. V lost 0 bases, J lost 8 bases, and 16 bases lay in between. The CDR3 is 15 residues long. Method: immunoSEQ multiplex PCR; TCRdb's copy keeps in-frame clones and lacks some. This table has 27,000 or so clones, around nine tenths appearing once. The table lists this clone with a count of one. This clonotype was obtained from a man aged 65 to 85 with active COVID-19. Sequenced sample: peripheral blood. V gene TRBV4-1 combines with J gene TRBJ1-2; D call uncertain. The CDR3 nucleotides are TGCGCCAGCAGCCAAGAGAACAGCTTCAGCAAAGGCTACACCTTC. Its translation is CASSQENSFSKGYTF.